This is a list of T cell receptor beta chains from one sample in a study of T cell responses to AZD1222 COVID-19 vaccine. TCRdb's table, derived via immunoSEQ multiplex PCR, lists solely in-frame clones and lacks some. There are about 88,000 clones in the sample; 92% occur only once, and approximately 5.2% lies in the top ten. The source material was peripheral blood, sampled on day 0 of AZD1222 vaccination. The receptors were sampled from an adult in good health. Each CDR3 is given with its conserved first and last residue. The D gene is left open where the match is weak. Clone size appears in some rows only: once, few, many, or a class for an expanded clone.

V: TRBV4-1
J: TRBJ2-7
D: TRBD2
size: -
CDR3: CASSQDLVTSGTYEQYF
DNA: TGCGCCAGCAGCCAAGATTTAGTCACTAGCGGGACCTACGAGCAGTACTTC

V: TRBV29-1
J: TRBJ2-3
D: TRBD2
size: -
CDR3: CSTGGPSTDTQYF
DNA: TGCAGCACGGGAGGGCCATCGACAGATACGCAGTATTTT

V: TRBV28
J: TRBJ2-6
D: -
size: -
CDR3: CASSSRHRSGANVLTF
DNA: TGTGCCAGCAGTTCCCGACACCGCTCTGGGGCCAACGTCCTGACTTTC

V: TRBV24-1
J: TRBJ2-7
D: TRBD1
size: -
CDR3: CATSGQGSYEQYF
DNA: TGTGCCACCAGCGGACAGGGCTCCTACGAGCAGTACTTC

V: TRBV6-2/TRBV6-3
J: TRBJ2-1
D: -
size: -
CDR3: CASSYVLGYNYNEQFF
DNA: TGTGCCAGCAGTTACGTCCTTGGGTACAATTACAATGAGCAGTTCTTC

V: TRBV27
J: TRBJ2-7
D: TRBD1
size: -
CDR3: CASSSYRGFNDEQYF
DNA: TGTGCCAGCAGTTCTTACAGGGGGTTTAACGACGAGCAGTACTTC

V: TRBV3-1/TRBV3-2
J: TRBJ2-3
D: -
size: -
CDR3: CASSQDLWGQETDTQYF
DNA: TGTGCCAGCAGCCAAGATCTGTGGGGGCAGGAAACAGATACGCAGTATTTT

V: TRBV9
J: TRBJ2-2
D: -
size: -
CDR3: CASSPLAGELFF
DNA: TGTGCCAGCTCTCCCCTCGCCGGGGAGCTGTTTTTT

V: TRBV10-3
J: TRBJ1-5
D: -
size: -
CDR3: CAISESGRVQPQHF
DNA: TGTGCCATCAGTGAGTCCGGCAGGGTTCAGCCCCAGCATTTT

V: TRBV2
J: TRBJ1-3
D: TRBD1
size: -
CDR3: CASSEQGAGNTIYF
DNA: TGTGCCAGCAGTGAACAGGGGGCGGGGAACACCATATATTTT

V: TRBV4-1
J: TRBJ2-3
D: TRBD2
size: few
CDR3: CASSQEGLATSTDTQYF
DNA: TGCGCCAGCAGCCAAGAGGGACTAGCTACTAGCACAGATACGCAGTATTTT

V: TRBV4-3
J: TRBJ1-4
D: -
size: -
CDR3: CASSQELPGGGSNEKLFF
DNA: TGCGCCAGCAGCCAAGAGCTACCCGGAGGCGGCTCTAATGAAAAACTGTTTTTT

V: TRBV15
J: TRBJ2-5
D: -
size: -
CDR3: CATSAGRNQYF
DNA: TGTGCCACCAGCGCTGGTCGTAACCAGTACTTC

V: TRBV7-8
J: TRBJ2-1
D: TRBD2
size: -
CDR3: CASSLVRASGRRPYNEQFF
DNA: TGTGCCAGCAGCTTAGTGCGGGCTAGCGGGAGGCGCCCCTACAATGAGCAGTTCTTC

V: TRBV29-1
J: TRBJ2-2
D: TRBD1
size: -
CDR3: CSVDPGTGANTGELFF
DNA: TGCAGCGTTGACCCCGGGACAGGGGCGAACACCGGGGAGCTGTTTTTT

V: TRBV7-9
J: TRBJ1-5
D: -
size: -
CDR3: CASSWVGGADQPQHF
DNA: TGTGCCAGCAGCTGGGTGGGGGGGGCGGATCAGCCCCAGCATTTT

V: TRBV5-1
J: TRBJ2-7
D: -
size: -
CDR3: CASGSQEYEQYF
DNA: TGCGCCAGCGGATCTCAGGAATACGAGCAGTACTTC

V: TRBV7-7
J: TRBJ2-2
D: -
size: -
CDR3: CASSPRGGGGGELFF
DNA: TGTGCCAGCAGCCCCAGGGGGGGAGGAGGCGGGGAGCTGTTTTTT

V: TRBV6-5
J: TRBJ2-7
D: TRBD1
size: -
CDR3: CASRFSGQGTYEQYF
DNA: TGTGCCAGCAGGTTTTCGGGACAGGGAACCTACGAGCAGTACTTC

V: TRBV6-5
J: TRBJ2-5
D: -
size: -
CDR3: CASTIGLLQETQYF
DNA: TGTGCCAGCACTATAGGGCTCCTCCAAGAGACCCAGTACTTC

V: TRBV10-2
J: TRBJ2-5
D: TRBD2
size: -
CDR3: CASREGLAEQETQYF
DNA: TGCGCCAGCAGAGAGGGTCTAGCGGAGCAAGAGACCCAGTACTTC

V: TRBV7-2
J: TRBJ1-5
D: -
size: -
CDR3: CASSLVSQLNQPQHF
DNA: TGTGCCAGCAGCTTAGTATCACAGCTCAATCAGCCCCAGCATTTT

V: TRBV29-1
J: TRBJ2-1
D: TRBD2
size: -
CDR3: CSVPSGRGNEQFF
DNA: TGCAGCGTCCCTAGCGGGAGGGGAAATGAGCAGTTCTTC

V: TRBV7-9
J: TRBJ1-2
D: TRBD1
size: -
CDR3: CASSSDRVDGYTF
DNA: TGTGCCAGCAGCTCGGACAGGGTCGATGGCTACACCTTC

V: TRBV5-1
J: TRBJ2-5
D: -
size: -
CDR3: CASSSAGTQRETQYF
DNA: TGCGCCAGCAGCTCGGCAGGAACCCAAAGAGAGACCCAGTACTTC

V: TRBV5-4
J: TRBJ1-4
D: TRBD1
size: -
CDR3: CASRIQGNEKLFF
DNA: TGTGCCAGCAGGATACAGGGGAATGAAAAACTGTTTTTT

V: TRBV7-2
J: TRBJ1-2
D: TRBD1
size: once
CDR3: CASSSVTGIRGNGYTF
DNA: TGTGCCAGCAGCTCGGTGACAGGGATCAGGGGAAATGGCTACACCTTC

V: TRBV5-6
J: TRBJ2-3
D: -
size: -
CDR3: CASSFDNTQYF
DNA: TGTGCCAGCAGCTTCGATAATACGCAGTATTTT

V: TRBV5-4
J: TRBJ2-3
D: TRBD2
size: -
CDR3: CASSETAGGTDTQYF
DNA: TGTGCCAGCAGCGAAACAGCGGGAGGAACAGATACGCAGTATTTT

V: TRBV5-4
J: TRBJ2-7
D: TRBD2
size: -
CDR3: CASSFAGGAGVNYEQYF
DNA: TGTGCCAGCAGCTTCGCCGGGGGAGCGGGAGTAAACTACGAGCAGTACTTC

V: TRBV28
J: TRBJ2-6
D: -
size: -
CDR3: CASSSYSSGANVLTF
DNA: TGTGCCAGCAGTTCCTATAGCTCTGGGGCCAACGTCCTGACTTTC

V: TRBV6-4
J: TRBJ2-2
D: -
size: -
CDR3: CASSDRARHTGELFF
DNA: TGTGCCAGCAGTGACAGAGCGAGACATACCGGGGAGCTGTTTTTT

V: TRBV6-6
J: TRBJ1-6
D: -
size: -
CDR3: CASTLTGHNSPLHF
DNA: TGTGCCAGCACTTTGACAGGACATAATTCACCCCTCCACTTT

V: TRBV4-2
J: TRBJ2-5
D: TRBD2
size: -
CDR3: CASSQDPLAGERVETQYF
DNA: TGTGCCAGCAGCCAAGATCCACTAGCGGGAGAACGAGTGGAGACCCAGTACTTC

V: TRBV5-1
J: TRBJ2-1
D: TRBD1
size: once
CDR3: CASSPRAGTGNNEQFF
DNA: TGCGCCAGCAGCCCAAGAGCCGGGACAGGGAACAATGAGCAGTTCTTC

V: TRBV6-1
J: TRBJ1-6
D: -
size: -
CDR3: CASSAPGGVRNSPLHF
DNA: TGTGCCAGCAGTGCCCCGGGGGGGGTCCGTAATTCACCCCTCCACTTT

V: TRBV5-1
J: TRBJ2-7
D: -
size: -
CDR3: CASSPSSPSYEQYF
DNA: TGCGCCAGCAGCCCTAGTTCCCCCTCCTACGAGCAGTACTTC

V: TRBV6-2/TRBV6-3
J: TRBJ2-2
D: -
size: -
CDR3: CASSSNNPTGELFF
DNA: TGTGCCAGCAGCTCAAACAATCCCACCGGGGAGCTGTTTTTT

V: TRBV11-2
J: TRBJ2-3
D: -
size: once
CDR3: CASLGATDTQYF
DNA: TGTGCCAGCTTGGGGGCAACAGATACGCAGTATTTT

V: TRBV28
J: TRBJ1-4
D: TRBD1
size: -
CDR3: CASGPGQGIQKLFF
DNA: TGTGCCAGCGGACCGGGACAGGGGATTCAAAAACTGTTTTTT

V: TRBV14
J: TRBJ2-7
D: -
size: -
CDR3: CASSQVVLYEQYF
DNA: TGTGCCAGCAGCCAAGTCGTCCTCTACGAGCAGTACTTC

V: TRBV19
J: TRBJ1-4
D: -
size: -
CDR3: CASSRGGSNEKLFF
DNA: TGTGCCAGTAGTCGGGGAGGGTCTAATGAAAAACTGTTTTTT

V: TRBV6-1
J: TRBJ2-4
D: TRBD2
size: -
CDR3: CASSDGTSGRGWAKNIQYF
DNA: TGTGCCAGCAGTGATGGGACTAGCGGGAGAGGTTGGGCCAAAAACATTCAGTACTTC

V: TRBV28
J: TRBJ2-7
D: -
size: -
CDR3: CASGLDGYEQYF
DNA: TGTGCCAGCGGCTTAGACGGGTACGAGCAGTACTTC

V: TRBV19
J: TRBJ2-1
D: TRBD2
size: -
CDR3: CASSIGLAGGPSHEQFF
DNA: TGTGCCAGTAGTATAGGACTAGCGGGAGGGCCTTCCCATGAGCAGTTCTTC

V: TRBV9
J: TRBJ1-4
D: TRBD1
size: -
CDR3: CASSVERDSNNEKLFF
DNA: TGTGCCAGCAGCGTAGAAAGGGACAGTAATAATGAAAAACTGTTTTTT

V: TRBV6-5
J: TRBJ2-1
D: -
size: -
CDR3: CASSYSGQSYNEQFF
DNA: TGTGCCAGCAGTTACTCTGGACAGAGCTACAATGAGCAGTTCTTC

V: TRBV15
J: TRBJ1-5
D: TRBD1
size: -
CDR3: CATSPTDRDVVNQPQHF
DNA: TGTGCCACCAGCCCGACGGACAGGGACGTAGTGAATCAGCCCCAGCATTTT